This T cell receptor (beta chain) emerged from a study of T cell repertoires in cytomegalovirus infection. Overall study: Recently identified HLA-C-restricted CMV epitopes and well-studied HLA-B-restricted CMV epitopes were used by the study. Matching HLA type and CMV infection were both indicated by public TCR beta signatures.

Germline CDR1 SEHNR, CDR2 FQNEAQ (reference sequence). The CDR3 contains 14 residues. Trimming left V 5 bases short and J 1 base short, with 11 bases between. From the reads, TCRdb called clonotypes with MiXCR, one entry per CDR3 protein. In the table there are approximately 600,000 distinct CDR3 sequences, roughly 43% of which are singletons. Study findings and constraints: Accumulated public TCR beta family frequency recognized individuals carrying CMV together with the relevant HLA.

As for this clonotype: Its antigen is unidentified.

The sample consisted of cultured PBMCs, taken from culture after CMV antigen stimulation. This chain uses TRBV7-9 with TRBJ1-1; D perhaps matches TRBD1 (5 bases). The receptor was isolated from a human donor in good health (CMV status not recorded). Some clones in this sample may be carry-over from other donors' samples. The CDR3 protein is CASSDGHPNTEAFF. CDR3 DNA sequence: TGTGCCAGCAGCGATGGACACCCGAACACTGAAGCTTTCTTT. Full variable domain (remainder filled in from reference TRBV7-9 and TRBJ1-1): DTGVSQNPRHKITKRGQNVTFRCDPISEHNRLYWYRQTLGQGPEFLTYFQNEAQLEKSRLLSDRFSAERPKGSFSTLEIQRTEQGDSAMYLCASSDGHPNTEAFFGQGTRLTVV.